These 23 T cell receptor beta chains were sequenced from one sample in a study of CD4+ T cells in melanoma. The assay was immunoSEQ multiplex PCR, and TCRdb's table has in-frame clones only and misses some. The sample has 50,000 to 60,000 clones, 60% to 80% seen once. Specimen: tumor tissue. The receptor set was obtained from a human donor with melanoma.

The V and J genes are TRBV5-1 and TRBJ2-3; maybe TRBD1 (5 bases). This CDR3 has 17 amino acids. V lost 4 bases and J lost 5, with 23 bases in between. CDR1 is SGHRS, CDR2 YFSETQ, per germline. CDR3 nucleotides: TGCGCCAGCAGCCCAACTGTGGGGCGCCCGATAGGAGATACGCAGTATTTT. Its protein product is CASSPTVGRPIGDTQYF. Looking up the rest from reference TRBV5-1 and TRBJ2-3 gives the full variable domain: KAGVTQTPRYLIKTRGQQVTLSCSPISGHRSVSWYQQTPGQGLQFLFEYFSETQRNKGNFPGRFSGRQFSNSRSEMNVSTLELGDSALYLCASSPTVGRPIGDTQYFGPGTRLTVL.

This rearrangement joins TRBV7-9 to TRBJ2-7, with D perhaps matching TRBD1 (7 bases). Trimming removed 1 base at V and 0 bases at J, with 16 bases between. This CDR3 comprises 17 residues. Germline CDR1 and CDR2: SEHNR and FQNEAQ (reference sequence). The CDR3: CASSLGAGQRFSYEQYF. In nucleotides, the CDR3 is TGTGCCAGCAGCTTAGGGGCGGGACAGAGGTTCTCCTACGAGCAGTACTTC.

This clone showed up just once. The chain combines TRBV28 with TRBJ1-2; D unresolved. The CDR3 loop spans 15 amino acids. The germline CDR1 and CDR2 sequences are MDHEN and SYDVKM. V was trimmed by 2 bases and J by 1 base, leaving 11 bases between them. CDR3 region: CASSLPLTYNYGYTF. DNA for the CDR3: TGTGCCAGCAGTTTACCGCTTACCTATAACTATGGCTACACCTTC.

The J gene is TRBJ1-5, the V gene TRBV18; D is uncertain. This CDR3 comprises 13 residues. Trimming took 2 bases from V and 7 from J, leaving 9 bases between them. Germline CDR1 is KGHSH and CDR2 is LQKENI. The CDR3 nucleotides are TGTGCCAGCTCACCATATGGAGACCAGCCCCAGCATTTT. Translating it yields CASSPYGDQPQHF.

The rearrangement links TRBV6-6 to TRBJ2-7, with D perhaps matching TRBD1 or TRBD2 (5 bases each). CDR3 length equals 14 residues. Trimming shortened V by 4 bases and J by 5 bases, and 15 bases separated the two germline ends. Per the germline V gene, CDR1 is MNHNY and CDR2 is SVGAGI (reference sequence). CDR3: CASSSGTANHEQYF. The CDR3, as DNA: TGTGCCAGCAGTTCCGGGACGGCGAATCACGAGCAGTACTTC.

A remark on this clone: At one boundary the junction diverges from the germline segment, which might be a read error. This chain uses TRBV15 with TRBJ2-7; 8 bases agree with TRBD1. The CDR3 length is 12 residues. CDR1 is LNHNV, CDR2 YYDKDF, per germline (reference sequence). CDR3 region: CATSTNGGQEDF. CDR3 DNA sequence: TGTGCCACCAGCACAAACGGGGGACAGGAGGACTTC.

The chain is built from TRBV7-8 and TRBJ1-2, with D tentatively TRBD1 (6 bases). In germline, CDR1 is SGHVS, CDR2 FQNEAQ. This CDR3 spans 15 amino acids. The germline V and J ends were trimmed by 5 bases and 10 bases, with 23 bases remaining between them. The CDR3 nucleotides are TGTGCCAGCAGCCCTATTCTGGGGGCGGTTGCTGTCTACACCTTC. It is translated as CASSPILGAVAVYTF.

The chain combines TRBV6-6 with TRBJ2-7, with D tentatively TRBD2 (5 bases). Germline-derived CDR1 and CDR2 are MNHNY and SVGAGI (reference sequence). The V gene lost 6 bases and the J gene lost 6 bases, with 12 bases spanning the gap. CDR3 length: 12 amino acids. CDR3 coding DNA: TGTGCCAGCAGCCCTAGAGAGGGCGAGCAGTACTTC. As protein: CASSPREGEQYF.

The chain uses TRBV5-5 and TRBJ2-7, with a weak D call TRBD2 (6 bases). This CDR3 region has 13 residues. Germline values: CDR1 SGHKS, CDR2 YYEKEE (reference sequence). Between the trimmed V and J ends, which lost 4 bases and 6 bases, there was a span of 14 bases. The DNA of the CDR3 is TGTGCCAGCAGCGGAGCGGGCCGAACCGAGCAGTACTTC. Translated, it gives CASSGAGRTEQYF.

This clone was detected ten times or more. The chain combines TRBV27 with TRBJ1-5; D unclear. Germline CDR1 reads MNHEY; CDR2 reads SMNVEV (reference sequence). The germline V and J ends were trimmed by 2 bases and 5 bases, with 7 bases remaining between them. The CDR3 length is 13 residues. The CDR3 here is CASSLTSYQPQHF. CDR3 DNA sequence: TGTGCCAGCAGTTTAACCAGTTATCAGCCCCAGCATTTT.

The chain uses TRBV14 and TRBJ2-2; 8 bases fit TRBD1. V lost 4 bases to trimming and J lost 2 bases; unmatched junction nucleotides: 3. The CDR3 extends over 15 amino acids. The germline gives CDR1 SGHDN, CDR2 FVKESK. In DNA form, the CDR3 reads TGTGCCAGCAGCCCCAGGGGGCGTAACACCGGGGAGCTGTTTTTT. This codes for CASSPRGRNTGELFF.

This clone was found a few times. The chain employs TRBV5-1 and TRBJ2-1; D assignment may be TRBD1 or TRBD2 (5 bases each). This CDR3 spans 15 amino acids. Looked up from germline, CDR1 is SGHRS and CDR2 is YFSETQ. V dropped 4 bases and J dropped 1 base, with 12 bases sitting between them. CDR3 nucleotides: TGCGCCAGCAGCACAAGGGACGGATCCTACAATGAGCAGTTCTTC. Its protein is CASSTRDGSYNEQFF.

The chain joins TRBV28 to TRBJ2-5; 10 bases map to TRBD1. Germline CDR1 MDHEN, CDR2 SYDVKM. The V segment lost 3 bases and the J segment 7 bases; nucleotides outside the gene matches: 8. The CDR3 has 15 residues. The DNA of the CDR3 is TGTGCCAGCAGTTTCATGGACAGGGGGATTGGGACCCAGTACTTC. Its protein is CASSFMDRGIGTQYF.

This clone was counted a few times. This sample also contains other DNA sequences that code for the same CDR3. The chain recombines TRBV5-1 with TRBJ2-7, with 7 bases matching TRBD1. The germline V gene encodes CDR1 SGHRS and CDR2 YFSETQ. The J segment lost 0 bases and the V segment lost 4 bases, leaving 4 bases of the junction unmatched. The CDR3 covers 14 residues. CDR3 protein: CASSPGTDSYEQYF. CDR3 bases: TGCGCCAGCAGCCCAGGGACAGACTCCTACGAGCAGTACTTC.

The CDR3 coding sequence is TGTGCCAGCAGTTTATCTCTCCTCAGGGTAACCTACGAGCAGTACTTC. It codes for CASSLSLLRVTYEQYF. The chain employs TRBV27 and TRBJ2-7; TRBD1 might be the D (5 bases). The V end lost 0 bases, the J end lost 2 bases, and 14 bases lay between the germline ends. The CDR3 covers 16 residues. Germline CDR1 reads MNHEY; CDR2 reads SMNVEV (reference sequence).

V gene TRBV2 combines with J gene TRBJ2-5; tentatively, D is TRBD1 or TRBD2 (6 bases each). This CDR3 region has 14 residues. The germline gives CDR1 SNHLY, CDR2 FYNNEI. V lost 6 bases to trimming and J lost 7 bases, with 18 bases between them. CDR3 sequence reads: CASSQDSLGGTQYF. CDR3 bases: TGTGCCAGCAGCCAGGACAGTCTGGGAGGGACCCAGTACTTC.

The V and J genes are TRBV5-1 and TRBJ2-2; the D gene is possibly TRBD1 (5 bases). Trimming removed 3 bases from V and 5 bases from J, with 11 bases in between. Germline V gene data show CDR1 as SGHRS and CDR2 as YFSETQ. The CDR3 runs 14 residues. CDR3 residues: CASSSQGYTGELFF. Here the CDR3 DNA reads TGCGCCAGCAGCTCTCAGGGTTATACCGGGGAGCTGTTTTTT.

V usage is TRBV6-5 and J usage is TRBJ1-5; tentative D call: TRBD1 (5 bases). Trimming removed 0 bases at V and 6 bases at J, with 9 bases between. The CDR3 has 14 amino acids. CDR1 is MNHEY, CDR2 SVGAGI, per germline. The CDR3 DNA sequence: TGTGCCAGCAGTTACTCTGGGGCGGGTCAGCCCCAGCATTTT. This gives the protein CASSYSGAGQPQHF.

This clone has a single count. The V call is TRBV27, the J call TRBJ1-1; D is possibly TRBD1 (5 bases). CDR1 is MNHEY, CDR2 SMNVEV, per germline (reference sequence). With 2 bases removed from V and 7 bases from J, the gap between germline ends came to 11 bases. The CDR3 loop spans 13 amino acids. This CDR3 is CASSLDRNLEAFF. DNA of the CDR3: TGTGCCAGCAGTTTAGACAGAAACCTTGAAGCTTTCTTT.

There are a few counts of this clone. The rearrangement joins TRBV29-1 to TRBJ2-1; D tentatively fits TRBD1 or TRBD2 (5 bases each). CDR3 length equals 11 residues. With 4 bases removed from V and 10 bases from J, the gap between germline ends came to 11 bases. Germline lookup yields CDR1 SQVTM and CDR2 ANQGSEA. The CDR3 bases are TGCAGCGTTGCGTTGAGGGACGAGCAGTTCTTC. Its protein product is CSVALRDEQFF.

The V gene is TRBV7-9, the J gene TRBJ2-4, with 8 bases matching TRBD1. The junction had 6 bases not matched to a gene; V was cut back by 5 bases and J by 6 bases. CDR3 length: 14 residues. From germline, CDR1 is SEHNR and CDR2 FQNEAQ (reference sequence). Here the CDR3 DNA reads TGTGCCAGCAGCAAGACAGGGGATGGAAACATTCAGTACTTC. Its translation: CASSKTGDGNIQYF.

To note about this clone: The sample holds other DNA sequences that translate to the same CDR3. The genes are TRBV10-2 and TRBJ2-7; TRBD2 is a possible D gene (6 bases). This CDR3 contains 11 residues. V was cut by 4 bases and J by 6 bases, with 7 bases left in between. CDR1 WSHSY and CDR2 SAAADI come from the germline V gene. CDR3 sequence reads: CASSAGGEQYF. In DNA form, the CDR3 reads TGCGCCAGCAGTGCCGGGGGCGAGCAGTACTTC.

CDR3 amino acids: CAWSRSIVRANTGELFF. CDR3 nucleotides: TGTGCCTGGAGTCGGAGTATTGTTAGGGCCAACACCGGGGAGCTGTTTTTT. The chain combines TRBV30 with TRBJ2-2, with no clear D. There are 17 residues in the CDR3. Trimming took off 2 bases at V and 2 bases at J, with 18 bases between the two ends. Per germline, CDR1 GTSNPN and CDR2 SVGIG (reference sequence).